A single sample is the source of the 4 T cell receptor beta chains below, sequenced in a study of neurological immune-mediated disorders. Each CDR3 protein is one row after TCRdb ran MiXCR on the 5' RACE reads. The sample yields 40,000 to 55,000 distinct CDR3 sequences, about 5.8% seen once. The specimen sequenced was CD4+ T cells from blood. These receptors originate from a woman between 18 and 29 years old with multiple sclerosis.

At least ten counts were recorded for this clonotype. The chain links TRBV6-5 to TRBJ2-5; TRBD2 aligns across 13 bases. This CDR3 has 16 amino acids. V lost 6 bases, J lost 1 base, and 5 bases stayed unmatched. Per germline, CDR1 MNHEY and CDR2 SVGAGI. For the CDR3, the DNA is TGTGCCAGCAGCCAATGGACTAGCGGGGGCCAAGAGACCCAGTACTTC. This codes for CASSQWTSGGQETQYF.

The V gene is TRBV3-1, the J gene TRBJ1-1; the D gene is possibly TRBD1 (5 bases). V lost 3 bases and J lost 1, with 15 bases in between. The CDR3 length is 16 residues. CDR1 LGHDT and CDR2 YNNKEL come from the germline V gene (reference sequence). The CDR3 DNA reads TGTGCCAGCAGCCATCCGGGACCTGGGGCGAACACTGAAGCTTTCTTT. Translation: CASSHPGPGANTEAFF.

This clonotype was counted many times. The rearrangement links TRBV6-5 to TRBJ2-6; TRBD1 matches 7 bases. The germline V gene has CDR1 MNHEY and CDR2 SVGAGI. V was pared by 0 bases and J by 1 base, with 12 bases of the junction left unmatched. The CDR3 contains 20 residues. The DNA of the CDR3 is TGTGCCAGCAGTTACTCGATCGGCGTGACAGGGAGATCTGGGGCCAACGTCCTGACTTTC. Amino acid sequence: CASSYSIGVTGRSGANVLTF.

This clonotype came up many times. V and J are TRBV12-3 or TRBV12-4 and TRBJ2-5; no reliable D call. The CDR3 runs 14 residues. Trimming cost V 2 bases and J 7 bases, with 14 bases left between them. The CDR3 reads CASSLRSGYGTQYF. CDR3 bases: TGTGCCAGCAGTTTAAGGTCGGGTTACGGGACCCAGTACTTC.